The 16 T cell receptor beta chains below were found in one sample sequenced in a study of shared clonotypes between healthy human individuals. The table came from immunoSEQ multiplex PCR; TCRdb's copy has only in-frame clones and leaves some out. This sample has a few hundred thousand clones, with approximately 97% found just once. Sequenced material: naive CD4+ T cells sorted from blood. The subset: CD45RA+ positively selected. The receptors originated from a woman aged 25 to 39 in good health.

This rearrangement joins TRBV6-4 to TRBJ2-1; no clear D gene. Between the trimmed V and J ends, which lost 3 bases and 2 bases, there was a span of 5 bases. Germline V gene data show CDR1 as MRHNA and CDR2 as SNTAGT. The CDR3 has 13 amino acids. CDR3 amino acids: CASSEMAYNEQFF. The CDR3 bases are TGTGCCAGCAGTGAGATGGCCTACAATGAGCAGTTCTTC.

This chain joins TRBV5-1 and TRBJ2-6; D call uncertain. This CDR3 has 17 amino acids. Germline loops: CDR1 SGHRS, CDR2 YFSETQ. Trimming removed 0 bases at V and 0 bases at J, with 10 bases between. In nucleotides, the CDR3 is TGCGCCAGCAGCTTGGAGGGCAGCCACTCTGGGGCCAACGTCCTGACTTTC. This encodes CASSLEGSHSGANVLTF.

This chain uses TRBV5-1 with TRBJ2-5; 15 bases line up with TRBD2. J gave up 5 bases and V 4 bases, and 9 bases lay outside the gene matches. CDR1 is SGHRS and CDR2 is YFSETQ in the germline V gene. The CDR3 is 17 residues long. The CDR3 reads CASSPGLAGGGAETQYF. The DNA of the CDR3 is TGCGCCAGCAGCCCCGGACTAGCGGGAGGGGGGGCCGAGACCCAGTACTTC.

The chain has TRBV6-5 and TRBJ1-5, with D possibly being TRBD1 (5 bases). V lost 8 bases to trimming and J lost 6 bases, with 17 bases between them. Germline CDR1 MNHEY, CDR2 SVGAGI. CDR3 length equals 14 residues. CDR3 protein: CASWNGARFQPQHF. For the CDR3, the DNA is TGTGCCAGCTGGAACGGGGCACGATTTCAGCCCCAGCATTTT.

The chain links TRBV6-1 to TRBJ1-1, with unresolved D. The CDR3 is 13 residues long. V lost 4 bases and J lost 3, with 9 bases in between. Germline assignment: CDR1 MNHNS and CDR2 SASEGT. The CDR3 protein is CASSAQLYTEAFF. The CDR3 DNA follows: TGTGCCAGCAGTGCCCAGTTGTACACTGAAGCTTTCTTT.

This rearrangement joins TRBV9 to TRBJ1-1, with D perhaps TRBD1 (5 bases). V lost 4 bases and J lost 1, with 14 bases in between. This CDR3 spans 15 amino acids. Germline V CDR1 and CDR2: SGDLS, YYNGEE. The CDR3 sequence is CASSLWGTPNTEAFF. The DNA of the CDR3 is TGTGCCAGCAGCCTCTGGGGGACTCCGAACACTGAAGCTTTCTTT.

The table lists this clone with a count of one. The chain carries TRBV6-1 and TRBJ2-3; D is unresolved. CDR1 and CDR2 from the germline V gene are MNHNS and SASEGT. V was pared by 5 bases and J by 4 bases, with 16 bases between. The CDR3 runs to 15 residues. CDR3 bases: TGTGCCAGCAGTACTCAAGGGCAGGCGGCAGATACGCAGTATTTT. Protein: CASSTQGQAADTQYF.

This chain's CDR3 is CAWSTGTGGEADTQYF. CDR3 coding DNA: TGTGCCTGGAGTACAGGGACAGGGGGCGAGGCAGATACGCAGTATTTT. The chain joins TRBV30 to TRBJ2-3, with 12 bases fitting TRBD1. The CDR3 loop spans 16 amino acids. CDR1 GTSNPN and CDR2 SVGIG come from the germline V gene (reference sequence). Germline trimming cut 2 bases from V and 4 bases from J; bases unmatched to any gene: 7.

A single count supports this clone. J is TRBJ2-6 and V is TRBV28; possibly TRBD1 for D (6 bases). There are 15 residues in the CDR3. V lost 7 bases and J 2 bases, leaving 12 bases between the germline ends. The germline V gene has CDR1 MDHEN and CDR2 SYDVKM. CDR3 region: CASITPGAGANVLTF. CDR3 bases: TGTGCCAGCATCACCCCAGGGGCTGGGGCCAACGTCCTGACTTTC.

The V and J genes are TRBV29-1 and TRBJ1-1; 7 nucleotides agree with TRBD1. Germline V gene data show CDR1 as SQVTM and CDR2 as ANQGSEA. The CDR3 has 12 amino acids. V shed 6 bases and J 4 bases; nucleotides not matched to a gene: 5. The CDR3 coding sequence is TGCAGCGTAGGACAGGAGCTCACTGAAGCTTTCTTT. Translation: CSVGQELTEAFF.

The sample holds a few counts of this clone. V gene TRBV2 combines with J gene TRBJ2-1, with TRBD2 matching over 14 bases. In germline, CDR1 is SNHLY, CDR2 FYNNEI. The CDR3 is made up of 16 amino acids. V dropped 1 base and J dropped 6; count of bases not matched to a gene: 2. For the CDR3, the DNA is TGTGCCAGCAGTGAAGGACTAGCGGGAGGGCGCAATGAGCAGTTCTTC. Protein: CASSEGLAGGRNEQFF.

The rearrangement uses TRBV5-4 and TRBJ1-2, with D tentatively TRBD1 (5 bases). Germline V gene sequence: CDR1 SGHNT, CDR2 YYREEE (reference sequence). CDR3 length equals 14 residues. Deletions cut 5 bases from V and 5 bases from J, with 16 bases between. CDR3 loop: CASRPPGEPYGYTF. In DNA, the CDR3 is TGTGCCAGCAGACCCCCGGGGGAACCGTATGGCTACACCTTC. Full variable domain (rest looked up from reference TRBV5-4 and TRBJ1-2): ETGVTQSPTHLIKTRGQQVTLRCSSQSGHNTVSWYQQALGQGPQFIFQYYREEENGRGNFPPRFSGLQFPNYSSELNVNALELDDSALYLCASRPPGEPYGYTFGSGTRLTVV.

Comments on this clone: The sample has other DNA sequences that encode this CDR3 too. The gene calls are TRBV28 and TRBJ1-5; D is undetermined. V was cut by 6 bases and J by 4 bases, with 13 bases left in between. Germline values: CDR1 MDHEN, CDR2 SYDVKM. The CDR3 has 14 residues. CDR3 sequence: CASSPPRENQPQHF. The CDR3 DNA reads TGTGCCAGCAGCCCACCCCGAGAAAATCAGCCCCAGCATTTT.

This sequence joins TRBV19 and TRBJ2-5, with 9 bases lining up with TRBD1. CDR1 is LNHDA and CDR2 is SQIVND in the germline V gene (reference sequence). V shed 6 bases and J 0 bases; nucleotides not matched to a gene: 14. This CDR3 spans 18 amino acids. Written as DNA, the CDR3 is TGTGCCAGTAGCCACGGGACAGGGTTACCTACTTACCAAGAGACCCAGTACTTC. Its protein is CASSHGTGLPTYQETQYF. Looking up the rest from reference TRBV19 and TRBJ2-5 gives the full variable domain: DGGITQSPKYLFRKEGQNVTLSCEQNLNHDAMYWYRQDPGQGLRLIYYSQIVNDFQKGDIAEGYSVSREKKESFPLTVTSAQKNPTAFYLCASSHGTGLPTYQETQYFGPGTRLLVL.

The genes are TRBV19 and TRBJ1-5, with 7 positions matching TRBD1. CDR3 length equals 14 residues. The ends lost 7 bases at V and 1 base at J; junction bases unmatched: 4. CDR1 is LNHDA and CDR2 is SQIVND in the germline V gene (reference sequence). In DNA form, the CDR3 reads TGTGCCAGTAACACACAGGGGAGCAATCAGCCCCAGCATTTT. Translating gives CASNTQGSNQPQHF.

The chain employs TRBV29-1 and TRBJ1-1; the match to TRBD1 covers 7 bases. Trimming at V came to 3 bases and at J to 1 base, leaving 8 bases not matched to a gene. This CDR3 comprises 15 residues. CDR1 and CDR2 (germline): SQVTM, ANQGSEA. Here the CDR3 reads CSVDRQGVENTEAFF. The CDR3 DNA reads as TGCAGCGTTGACCGGCAGGGGGTCGAGAACACTGAAGCTTTCTTT.